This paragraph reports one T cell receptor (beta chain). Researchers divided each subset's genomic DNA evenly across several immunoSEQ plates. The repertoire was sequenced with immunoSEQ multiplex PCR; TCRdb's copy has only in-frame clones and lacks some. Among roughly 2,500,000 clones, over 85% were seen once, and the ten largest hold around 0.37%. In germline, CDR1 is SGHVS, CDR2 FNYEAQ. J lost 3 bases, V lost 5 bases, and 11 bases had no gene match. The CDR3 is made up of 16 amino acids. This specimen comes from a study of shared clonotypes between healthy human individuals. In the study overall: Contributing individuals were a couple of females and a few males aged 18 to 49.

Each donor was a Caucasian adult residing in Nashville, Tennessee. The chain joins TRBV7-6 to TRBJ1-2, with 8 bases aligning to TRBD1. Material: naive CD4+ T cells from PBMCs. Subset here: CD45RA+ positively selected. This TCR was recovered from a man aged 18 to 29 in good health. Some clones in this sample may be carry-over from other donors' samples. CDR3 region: CASSPLPMTGDYGYTF. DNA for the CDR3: TGTGCCAGCAGCCCCCTACCCATGACAGGGGACTATGGCTACACCTTC.